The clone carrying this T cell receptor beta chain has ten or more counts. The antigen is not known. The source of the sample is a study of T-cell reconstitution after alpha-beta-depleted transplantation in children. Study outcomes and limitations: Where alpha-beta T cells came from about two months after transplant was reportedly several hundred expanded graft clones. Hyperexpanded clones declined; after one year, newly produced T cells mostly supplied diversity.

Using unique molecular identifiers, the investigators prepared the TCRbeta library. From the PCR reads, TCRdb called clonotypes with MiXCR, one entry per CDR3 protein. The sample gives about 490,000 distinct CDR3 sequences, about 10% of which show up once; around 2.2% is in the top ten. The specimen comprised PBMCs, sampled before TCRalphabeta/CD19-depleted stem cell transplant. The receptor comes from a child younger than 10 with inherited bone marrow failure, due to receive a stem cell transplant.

The CDR3 loop reads CASSSNPYEQYF. The CDR3 DNA sequence: TGTGCCAGCAGCTCCAATCCCTACGAGCAGTACTTC. The chain joins TRBV7-2 to TRBJ2-7, with D unclear. Trimming cost V 4 bases and J 2 bases, with 6 bases left between them. This CDR3 is built from 12 residues. CDR1 and CDR2 from the germline V gene are SGHTA and FQGNSA.